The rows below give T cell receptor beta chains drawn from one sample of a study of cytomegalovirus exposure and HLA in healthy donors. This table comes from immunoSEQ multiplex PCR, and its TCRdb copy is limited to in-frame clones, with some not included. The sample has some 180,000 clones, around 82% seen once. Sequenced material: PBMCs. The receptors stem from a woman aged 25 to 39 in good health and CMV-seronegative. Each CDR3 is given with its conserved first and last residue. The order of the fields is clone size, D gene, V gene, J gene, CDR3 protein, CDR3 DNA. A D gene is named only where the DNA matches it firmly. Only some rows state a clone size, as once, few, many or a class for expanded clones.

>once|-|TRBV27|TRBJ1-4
CASSPEPPQAPNEKLFF
TGTGCCAGCAGTCCAGAACCCCCACAGGCCCCTAATGAAAAACTGTTTTTT
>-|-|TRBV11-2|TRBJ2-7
CASSLGKSEQYF
TGTGCCAGCAGCTTGGGCAAGAGCGAGCAGTACTTC
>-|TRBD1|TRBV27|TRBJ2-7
CASSPRQGSYEQYF
TGTGCCAGCAGTCCCCGACAGGGCTCCTACGAGCAGTACTTC
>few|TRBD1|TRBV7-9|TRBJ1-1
CASSFSTGGPNTEAFF
TGTGCCAGCAGCTTCTCAACAGGGGGACCGAACACTGAAGCTTTCTTT
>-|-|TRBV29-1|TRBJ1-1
CSVSRGITEAFF
TGCAGCGTTTCAAGGGGTATCACTGAAGCTTTCTTT
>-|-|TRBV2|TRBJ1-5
CASSLGLDQPQHF
TGTGCCAGCAGTCTAGGACTGGATCAGCCCCAGCATTTT
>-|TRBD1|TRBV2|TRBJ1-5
CASTGTGGQQPQHF
TGTGCCAGCACCGGGACAGGGGGCCAGCAGCCCCAGCATTTT
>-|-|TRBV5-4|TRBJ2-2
CASSLAPMLARTGELFF
TGTGCCAGCAGCTTGGCCCCGATGCTCGCGAGGACCGGGGAGCTGTTTTTT
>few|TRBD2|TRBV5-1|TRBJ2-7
CASRPDASGYEQYF
TGCGCCAGCAGACCGGACGCTAGCGGCTACGAGCAGTACTTC
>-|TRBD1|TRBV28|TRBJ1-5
CASSDDRVQPQHF
TGTGCCAGCAGTGATGACAGGGTACAGCCCCAGCATTTT
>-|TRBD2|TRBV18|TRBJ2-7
CASSAVAGRSYEQYF
TGTGCCAGCTCAGCAGTAGCGGGTCGGTCCTACGAGCAGTACTTC
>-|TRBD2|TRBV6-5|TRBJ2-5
CASSPAGGFQETQYF
TGTGCCAGCAGTCCAGCGGGGGGCTTCCAAGAGACCCAGTACTTC
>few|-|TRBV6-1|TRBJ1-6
CASSEEVFRGNSPLHF
TGTGCCAGCAGTGAGGAGGTGTTCCGGGGGAATTCACCCCTCCACTTT
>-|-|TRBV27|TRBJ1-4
CASSQRGRGGGTWEKLFF
TGTGCCAGCAGCCAACGGGGGAGGGGGGGTGGGACTTGGGAAAAACTGTTTTTT
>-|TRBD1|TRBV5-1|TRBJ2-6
CASSYRTGGTNSGANVLTF
TGCGCCAGCAGCTACAGGACAGGGGGCACCAACTCTGGGGCCAACGTCCTGACTTTC
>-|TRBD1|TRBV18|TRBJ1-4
CASSQTGFDEKLFF
TGTGCCAGCTCACAGACAGGGTTCGATGAAAAACTGTTTTTT
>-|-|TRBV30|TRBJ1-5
CAWAKSSDGMGQPQHF
TGTGCCTGGGCCAAGTCTTCCGACGGGATGGGTCAGCCCCAGCATTTT
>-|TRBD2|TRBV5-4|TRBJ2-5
CASSPWTSGGFPEGTQYF
TGTGCCAGCAGCCCATGGACTAGCGGGGGTTTCCCCGAAGGGACCCAGTACTTC
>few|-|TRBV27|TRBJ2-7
CASSSNYEQYF
TGTGCCAGCAGTAGCAACTACGAGCAGTACTTC
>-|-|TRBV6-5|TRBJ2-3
CASSYVGGADTQYF
TGTGCCAGCAGTTACGTGGGGGGTGCAGATACGCAGTATTTT
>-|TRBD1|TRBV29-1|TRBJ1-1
CSERQGLTPEAFF
TGCAGCGAAAGACAGGGCTTGACGCCTGAAGCTTTCTTT
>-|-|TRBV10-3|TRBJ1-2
CAISEFPAGTDNGYTF
TGTGCCATCAGTGAGTTCCCGGCGGGGACGGACAATGGCTACACCTTC
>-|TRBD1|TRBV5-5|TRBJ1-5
CASSPERDRGNQPQHF
TGTGCCAGCAGCCCCGAGCGAGACAGGGGAAATCAGCCCCAGCATTTT
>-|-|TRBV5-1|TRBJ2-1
CASSLAGNTHNEQFF
TGCGCCAGCAGCTTGGCAGGGAACACCCACAATGAGCAGTTCTTC
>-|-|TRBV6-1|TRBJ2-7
CASSEGPTDTYEQYF
TGTGCCAGCAGTGAGGGCCCGACAGACACCTACGAGCAGTACTTC
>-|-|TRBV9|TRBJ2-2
CASSVRGPASGWTGELFF
TGTGCCAGCAGCGTAAGAGGGCCCGCGTCTGGGTGGACCGGGGAGCTGTTTTTT
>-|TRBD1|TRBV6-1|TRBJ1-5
CASSDPLGQGHDQPQHF
TGTGCCAGCAGTGACCCACTGGGACAGGGGCATGATCAGCCCCAGCATTTT
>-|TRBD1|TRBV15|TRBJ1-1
CATSRDRGQKKAFF
TGTGCCACCAGCAGAGATCGGGGACAGAAGAAAGCTTTCTTT
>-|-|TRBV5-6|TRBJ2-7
CASSSKLIGQPRGEQYF
TGTGCCAGCAGCTCGAAACTTATCGGACAGCCCCGGGGCGAGCAGTACTTC
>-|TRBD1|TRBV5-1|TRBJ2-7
CASSWWGQVNEQYF
TGCGCCAGCAGCTGGTGGGGACAGGTCAACGAGCAGTACTTC
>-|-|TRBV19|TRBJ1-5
CASIEVGGYSNQPQHF
TGTGCCAGTATAGAGGTAGGCGGATATAGCAATCAGCCCCAGCATTTT
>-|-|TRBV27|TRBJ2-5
CASSTGRETQYF
TGTGCCAGCAGTACAGGGCGAGAGACCCAGTACTTC
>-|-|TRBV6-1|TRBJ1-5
CASSEGWGVPNQPQHF
TGTGCCAGCAGTGAAGGTTGGGGGGTCCCCAATCAGCCCCAGCATTTT
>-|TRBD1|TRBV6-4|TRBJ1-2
CASMLIIPGTDFPCGYTF
TGTGCCAGCATGCTCATAATCCCCGGGACAGATTTCCCTTGTGGCTACACCTTC